Sequencing of this T cell receptor beta chain was carried out in a study of CD8+ T cells in alopecia areata. As to this clone: Antigen unknown.

Treatment described: oral pan-JAK inhibitor, 5-10 mg twice daily. Extraction of RNA preceded its reverse transcription into cDNA, which served as the sequencing template. Sequenced by immunoSEQ multiplex PCR; TCRdb stores in-frame clones only, minus some. The table lists some 190,000 clones, roughly 60% of them singletons. Study results and caveats: Clonality in lesional scalp, especially alopecia totalis/universalis, exceeded that of normal scalp. Scalp clonality decreased significantly with tofacitinib, and so did expanded CD8+ clones among the top 100.

Germline V lookup: CDR1 SGHTA, CDR2 FQGNSA. CDR3 length: 14 amino acids. V was pared by 4 bases and J by 6 bases, with 6 bases of the junction left unmatched. This sequence was found in a human donor with alopecia areata. Source: CD4+ T cells sorted from blood, taken at week 24, from a patient treated with tofacitinib. The chain is built from TRBV7-2 and TRBJ1-2; 9 bases are shared with TRBD1. The CDR3: CASSWTGDFHGYTF. The CDR3 DNA follows: TGTGCCAGCAGCTGGACAGGGGATTTTCATGGCTACACCTTC.